The 29 T cell receptor beta chains below come from one sample, sequenced in a study of CD8+ T cells in alopecia areata. Extraction and reverse transcription of RNA yielded cDNA as the sequencing template. Sequenced by immunoSEQ multiplex PCR; TCRdb stores in-frame clones only, minus some. The sample holds about 270,000 clones, and no clone turns up only once. Separation of pooled cutaneous lymph node cells was by sorting with CD4, CD8alpha, NKG2D, NKG2ACE and other markers. The sample comprised CD4+ T cells sorted from a lymph node. All receptors derive from a C3H/HeJ mouse with alopecia areata. Strain haplotype at MHC: H2-k.

This clone has only a few counts. Mouse names are used for the genes. Read sequence stops 4 residues before the CDR3 end, and the germline J gene provides the missing end. The V and J genes are TRBV13-1 and TRBJ2-1; TRBD2 matches 12 bases. The CDR3 has 15 residues. The germline V gene encodes CDR1 NSHNY and CDR2 SYGAGN. The sequenced part of the CDR3 DNA is TGTGCCAGCAGTGGGGAGACTGGGGGGGCGGCT. This translates into CASSGETGGAA. The CDR3 in its entirety is CASSGETGGAAEQFF.

A word on this clone: Gene names refer to mouse genes. The read halts 4 residues ahead of the CDR3 end, with the missing end drawn from the germline J gene. The V gene is TRBV1, the J gene TRBJ1-2, with a weak D call TRBD1 (6 bases). Germline CDR1 reads NSQYPW; CDR2 reads LRSPGD (reference sequence). The CDR3 totals 14 residues. CDR3 loop: CTCSAAGGAPDYTF. CDR3 bases read: TGCACCTGCAGTGCAGCTGGGGGGGCGCCC.

Points on this clone: These gene names are mouse names. The missing CDR3 end, 4 residues past where the read stops, is filled in from the germline J gene. The sample carries other DNA sequences with the same CDR3. The rearrangement joins TRBV13-3 to TRBJ2-3; D not certain. The ends were cut back, 3 bases at V and 0 bases at J, with 5 bases in the middle. There are 13 residues in the CDR3. Germline V CDR1 and CDR2: NNHDY, SYVADS. CDR3 loop: CASSVSSAETLYF. Incomplete CDR3 DNA: TGTGCCAGCAGTGTGTCTAGTGCAGAA.

This clone was counted only a few times. These gene names are mouse names. This chain's CDR3 is CTCSGRGLGLDEQYF. The CDR3 DNA, read in part, is TGCACCTGCAGTGGACGGGGACTGGGGTTGGAT. V gene TRBV1 combines with J gene TRBJ2-7; 10 positions match TRBD2. The read is 4 residues too short to cover the CDR3 end, so that end is filled in from the germline J gene. The CDR3 is made up of 15 amino acids. Looked up from germline, CDR1 is NSQYPW and CDR2 is LRSPGD (reference sequence).

There are a few counts of this clone. Gene names refer to mouse genes. The read ends 3 residues early relative to the CDR3; the germline J gene fills the gap. This rearrangement joins TRBV19 to TRBJ1-6; D possibly corresponds to TRBD1 (6 bases). TRBJ1-6 is identified as an open reading frame with a role that is uncertain. Germline loops: CDR1 FNHDT, CDR2 SITEND (reference sequence). The CDR3 totals 14 residues. The V and J ends lost 4 bases and 5 bases respectively, with 10 bases between them. The CDR3 DNA, read in part, is TGTGCCAGCAGTCTCGGACAGAATAATTCGCCC. Its translation: CASSLGQNNSP. The entire CDR3 protein reads CASSLGQNNSPLYF.

As for this clone: Mouse gene names and germline throughout. From the germline J gene comes the end of the CDR3, since the read stops 4 residues before it. This chain joins TRBV13-3 and TRBJ1-2; 9 bases agree with TRBD1. Germline V lookup: CDR1 NNHDY, CDR2 SYVADS. V shed 3 bases and J 2 bases; nucleotides not matched to a gene: 5. This CDR3 comprises 15 residues. The CDR3 bases that were read are TGTGCCAGCAGTGGTACAGGGGGCTCGAACTCC. Protein: CASSGTGGSNS. The whole CDR3 protein reads CASSGTGGSNSDYTF.

This clone was counted only a few times. The gene names here belong to mouse. The read comes to an end 4 residues before the CDR3 does, leaving the germline J gene to fill in the end. This CDR3 is also generated by other DNA sequences in the sample. V gene TRBV19 combines with J gene TRBJ2-1; D perhaps matches TRBD1 (6 bases). CDR3 size: 15 residues. Germline CDR1 reads FNHDT; CDR2 reads SITEND (reference sequence). With 2 bases removed from V and 0 bases from J, the gap between germline ends came to 9 bases. The part of the CDR3 DNA that was read is TGTGCCAGCAGTATCCAGGGGTATAACTATGCT. The encoded protein is CASSIQGYNYA. The CDR3 as a whole reads CASSIQGYNYAEQFF.

This clone has a handful of counts. The germline and genes are mouse ones. The CDR3 goes on 4 residues after the read ends, and that part is filled in from the germline J gene. The sample has other DNA sequences that encode this CDR3 too. The rearrangement uses TRBV31 and TRBJ2-5, with 8 bases identical to TRBD2. CDR3 length equals 14 residues. The junction had 1 base not matched to a gene; V was cut back by 0 bases and J by 2 bases. The V gene's germline CDR1 is GKSSPN and CDR2 SITVG. The sequenced part of the CDR3 DNA is TGTGCCTGGAGTCTAGGACTGGGCCAAGAC. Translating gives CAWSLGLGQD. The whole CDR3 region reads CAWSLGLGQDTQYF.

A note on this clone: The gene names given are mouse names. CDR3 region: CASSQTGQGDSDYTF. The part of the CDR3 DNA that was read is TGTGCCAGCAGCCAAACGGGACAGGGAGACTCC. This rearrangement joins TRBV5 to TRBJ1-2, with 9 bases that match TRBD1. The sequence runs out 4 residues before the end of the CDR3; the remainder is reconstructed from the germline J gene. There are 15 residues in the CDR3. V dropped 2 bases and J dropped 3; count of bases not matched to a gene: 4. Germline CDR1 is LGHNA and CDR2 is YNLKQL (reference sequence).

This clone was seen a handful of times. Genes and germline come from the mouse. The read ends 4 residues before the CDR3 terminus; that terminus is restored from the germline J gene. The chain joins TRBV13-1 to TRBJ2-4, with unresolved D. CDR1 is NSHNY, CDR2 SYGAGN, per germline. This CDR3 has 13 amino acids. Trimming took off 5 bases at V and 0 bases at J, with 7 bases between the two ends. CDR3 DNA, as far as it was read: TGTGCCAGCAGCCAACAAAGTCAAAAC. It yields the protein CASSQQSQN. The entire CDR3 is CASSQQSQNTLYF.

There are a few counts of this clone. Gene and germline names: mouse. From the germline J gene comes the end of the CDR3, since the read stops 4 residues before it. V is TRBV19 and J is TRBJ1-2; 10 bases are a match to TRBD1. V lost 3 bases and J lost 0; bases outside the gene matches: 5. Germline V gene data show CDR1 as FNHDT and CDR2 as SITEND (reference sequence). This CDR3 contains 16 residues. CDR3: CASSRGTGVANSDYTF. CDR3 bases read: TGTGCCAGCAGTAGGGGGACAGGGGTTGCAAACTCC.

Remarks on this clone: A read error may produce the germline difference seen at one junction end. Gene labels here are mouse ones. The read finishes 4 residues shy of the CDR3 end, and the germline J gene is used to complete it. The chain employs TRBV17 and TRBJ2-7; D assignment may be TRBD1 or TRBD2 (5 bases each). The CDR3 length is 15 residues. Per germline, CDR1 MNHDT and CDR2 YYDKIL. CDR3 region: CAGSRGARASYEQYF. The CDR3 DNA, read in part, is TGTGCTGGCAGTAGAGGGGCCAGGGCCTCCTAT.

A few counts support this clone. The genes and germline here are from mouse. The CDR3 end lies 4 residues beyond the end of the read and is filled in from the germline J gene. V gene TRBV13-1 combines with J gene TRBJ2-1, with D possibly TRBD1 on 5 matching bases. Trimming left V 4 bases short and J 0 bases short, with 8 bases between. This CDR3 region has 14 residues. Germline CDR1 NSHNY, CDR2 SYGAGN. The CDR3 sequence: CASSTQGNYAEQFF. The covered CDR3 bases are TGTGCCAGCAGTACCCAGGGTAACTATGCT.

This clone has a handful of counts. Gene names are mouse gene names. The read terminates 4 residues before the CDR3 end, so the remaining end is supplied by the germline J gene. The chain employs TRBV2 and TRBJ1-1, with 7 nucleotides matching TRBD1. V was pared by 4 bases and J by 0 bases, with 2 bases of the junction left unmatched. The CDR3 has 14 amino acids. Germline V gives CDR1 LGHNA, CDR2 YSYQKL. This chain's CDR3 is CASSLDRANTEVFF. CDR3 bases read: TGTGCCAGCAGCCTCGACAGGGCAAACACA.

This clone was counted a few times. Gene labels here are mouse ones. Read coverage stops 3 residues before the CDR3 terminus; the germline J gene supplies the remainder. The chain has TRBV13-1 and TRBJ1-6, with 10 bases aligning to TRBD1. TRBJ1-6 is known as an ORF, though its function is uncertain. This CDR3 spans 17 amino acids. Per germline, CDR1 NSHNY and CDR2 SYGAGN. The junction had 5 bases not matched to a gene; V was cut back by 5 bases and J by 0 bases. The chain's CDR3 is CASRADRGPSYNSPLYF. The part of the CDR3 DNA that was read is TGTGCCAGCAGAGCCGACAGGGGGCCTTCCTATAATTCGCCC.

Note on this clone: A much larger clone is a single base away; this may be a read error. The germline and genes are mouse ones. The observed sequence ends 4 residues before the CDR3 terminus, with the missing tail filled in from the germline J gene. Other nucleotide sequences from this sample produce the same CDR3. The chain joins TRBV13-3 to TRBJ1-1; tentatively, D is TRBD1 (6 bases). This CDR3 spans 13 amino acids. With 5 bases removed from V and 1 base from J, the gap between germline ends came to 9 bases. The V gene's germline CDR1 is NNHDY and CDR2 SYVADS. Incomplete CDR3 DNA: TGTGCCAGCAGCCTACAGGGGAACACA. Amino acids: CASSLQGNT. The full-length CDR3 reads as CASSLQGNTEVFF.

This clone was seen at least ten times. Gene names and germline refer to mouse. The read comes to an end 4 residues before the CDR3 does, leaving the germline J gene to fill in the end. The J gene is TRBJ1-2, the V gene TRBV13-1, with TRBD1 matching 7 bases. The CDR3 contains 15 residues. CDR1 and CDR2 from the germline V gene are NSHNY and SYGAGN. V dropped 3 bases and J dropped 0; count of bases not matched to a gene: 5. The CDR3 is CASSGRDSANSDYTF. The covered CDR3 bases are TGTGCCAGCAGTGGCCGGGACAGTGCAAACTCC.

This clone was picked up a small number of times. Gene and germline names: mouse. The CDR3 end is not reached by the read, which stops 4 residues before it; the germline J gene fills it in. This chain links TRBV13-1 with TRBJ1-2; weak D call: TRBD1 (5 bases). The CDR3 covers 13 residues. Germline V gene sequence: CDR1 NSHNY, CDR2 SYGAGN. V was pared by 3 bases and J by 3 bases, with 9 bases between. CDR3 DNA (partial): TGTGCCAGCAGTGCCAGGGCCGACTCC. It translates to CASSARADS. The full-length CDR3 reads as CASSARADSDYTF.

This clone was seen a handful of times. Mouse gene names and germline throughout. The read stops 4 residues short of the end of the CDR3; the missing end is completed from the germline J gene. The same CDR3 is also encoded by other DNA sequences in this sample. This chain joins TRBV1 and TRBJ1-2; 7 nucleotides match TRBD1. The CDR3 is 15 residues long. Germline V gene lookup returns CDR1 NSQYPW and CDR2 LRSPGD (reference sequence). The junction had 3 bases not matched to a gene; V was cut back by 0 bases and J by 2 bases. CDR3 bases read: TGCACCTGCAGTGCAGACAGGGGGTTGAACTCC. Translated, it gives CTCSADRGLNS. The complete CDR3 protein is CTCSADRGLNSDYTF.

A note on this clone: Gene names are mouse gene names. The CDR3 goes on 4 residues after the read ends, and that part is filled in from the germline J gene. The chain employs TRBV1 and TRBJ2-7; 8 bases are shared with TRBD2. This CDR3 contains 11 residues. CDR1 is NSQYPW, CDR2 LRSPGD, per germline (reference sequence). The CDR3 region is CTCWGGYEQYF. CDR3 bases read: TGCACCTGCTGGGGGGGGTAT.

The table lists this clone with a few counts. All gene names here are mouse names. Within the sample, other DNA sequences also encode this same CDR3. The part of the CDR3 DNA that was read is TGTGCCAGCAGTGAACCAGCAAACACA. Its translation: CASSEPANT. In full, the CDR3 is CASSEPANTEVFF. The rearrangement joins TRBV13-1 to TRBJ1-1; D gene unclear. The CDR3 end lies 4 residues beyond the end of the read and is filled in from the germline J gene. Trimming pared 2 bases from V and 0 bases from J, leaving 5 bases between. CDR3 length: 13 amino acids. Germline lookup yields CDR1 NSHNY and CDR2 SYGAGN.

Only a few counts were recorded for this clone. Germline and genes: mouse. The CDR3 is cut off 4 residues early in the read; its end comes from the germline J gene. The rearrangement uses TRBV19 and TRBJ2-7; TRBD1 matches at 7 bases. V lost 5 bases and J lost 3; bases outside the gene matches: 8. The CDR3 covers 14 residues. Germline V gene data show CDR1 as FNHDT and CDR2 as SITEND (reference sequence). The CDR3 DNA, read in part, is TGTGCCAGCAGACGCCGGGACAGTCTCTAT. Translating it yields CASRRRDSLY. The entire CDR3 protein reads CASRRRDSLYEQYF.

Concerning this clone: The genes and germline here are from mouse. The observed sequence ends 4 residues before the CDR3 terminus, with the missing tail filled in from the germline J gene. V and J are TRBV13-2 and TRBJ2-4; 8 nucleotides match TRBD2. The length of the CDR3 is 16 residues. The V segment lost 0 bases and the J segment 1 base; nucleotides outside the gene matches: 4. Germline V CDR1 and CDR2: NNHNN, SYGAGS (reference sequence). The CDR3 protein is CASGDAGWGGQNTLYF. The DNA read from the CDR3 is TGTGCCAGCGGTGATGCGGGCTGGGGGGGTCAAAAC.

This clone appeared a few times. Mouse gene names apply. The read is 4 residues too short to cover the CDR3 end, so that end is filled in from the germline J gene. The chain carries TRBV13-2 and TRBJ1-2; the match to TRBD1 covers 7 bases. The CDR3 is made up of 13 amino acids. The V gene's germline CDR1 is NNHNN and CDR2 SYGAGS (reference sequence). V trimming: 6 bases; J trimming: 0 bases; junction bases outside the gene matches: 2. The CDR3 bases that were read are TGTGCCAGCGAGGGACAGACAAACTCC. This codes for CASEGQTNS. The full CDR3 is CASEGQTNSDYTF.

This clone was seen a few times. Gene names are the mouse ones. This sample includes further DNA sequences coding for the same CDR3. CDR3 bases read: TGTGCCAGCAGTGACCTGGGGGATTAT. It is translated as CASSDLGDY. The CDR3, in full, reads CASSDLGDYEQYF. This chain links TRBV13-1 with TRBJ2-7; TRBD2 aligns across 7 bases. Read sequence stops 4 residues before the CDR3 end, and the germline J gene provides the missing end. Germline V gene lookup returns CDR1 NSHNY and CDR2 SYGAGN. The CDR3 spans 13 residues.

This clone was detected a few times. Germline and genes: mouse. The read finishes 4 residues shy of the CDR3 end, and the germline J gene is used to complete it. J is TRBJ2-7 and V is TRBV17; 7 bases align to TRBD1. Germline CDR1 MNHDT, CDR2 YYDKIL. CDR3 size: 14 residues. V shed 1 base and J 2 bases; nucleotides not matched to a gene: 2. The CDR3 loop reads CASSRAQGPYEQYF. The sequenced part of the CDR3 DNA is TGTGCTAGCAGTAGAGCACAGGGGCCCTAT.

This clone was picked up a small number of times. The genes and germline here are from mouse. The read ends 4 residues shy of where the CDR3 ends; the end is completed using the germline J gene. The rearrangement joins TRBV13-1 to TRBJ2-1, with D possibly matching TRBD2 (7 bases). Deletions cut 3 bases from V and 6 bases from J, with 10 bases between. The CDR3 is made up of 13 amino acids. Per the germline V gene, CDR1 is NSHNY and CDR2 is SYGAGN. CDR3 amino acids: CASSGGALAEQFF. Partial CDR3 DNA: TGTGCCAGCAGTGGGGGGGCGCTTGCT.

In regard to this clone: The gene symbols are mouse symbols. The CDR3 end falls 4 residues outside the read, so it is completed with the germline J gene. In the same sample, other DNA sequences code for this CDR3. The chain has TRBV19 and TRBJ2-5; 7 positions match TRBD1. Germline V CDR1 and CDR2: FNHDT, SITEND (reference sequence). The CDR3 is 14 amino acids. V was pared by 2 bases and J by 1 base, with 1 base of the junction left unmatched. The part of the CDR3 DNA that was read is TGTGCCAGCAGTATCCAGGGGGACCAAGAC. Protein: CASSIQGDQD. The entire CDR3 is CASSIQGDQDTQYF.

This clone was seen a few times. Genes and germline are mouse. The CDR3: CASSIALGASSYEQYF. CDR3 bases read: TGTGCCAGCAGTATAGCTCTGGGGGCTAGCTCCTAT. V usage is TRBV19 and J usage is TRBJ2-7; possibly TRBD2 for D (7 bases). The read is 4 residues too short to cover the CDR3 end, so that end is filled in from the germline J gene. V lost 0 bases and J 0 bases, leaving 13 bases between the germline ends. CDR1 is FNHDT and CDR2 is SITEND in the germline V gene (reference sequence). The CDR3 extends over 16 amino acids.